These 6 T cell receptor beta chains originate from one sample sequenced in a study of blood T cell repertoires in COVID-19. Repertoires were generated with immunoSEQ multiplex PCR, while TCRdb's copy carries only in-frame clones and drops some. The data contain roughly 160,000 clones, about 91% of them singletons. Sequenced: peripheral blood. The receptors were gathered from a woman in her sixties who had recovered from COVID-19.

The CDR3 region has the DNA TGCGCCAGCAGACTAGCGGGGGGCACAGATACGCAGTATTTT. Its protein is CASRLAGGTDTQYF. The genes are TRBV10-2 and TRBJ2-3; the match to TRBD2 covers 11 bases. CDR3 size: 14 residues. The germline V gene has CDR1 WSHSY and CDR2 SAAADI. Trimming at V came to 6 bases and at J to 1 base, leaving 0 bases not matched to a gene.

The J gene is TRBJ1-5, the V gene TRBV10-3; D possibly corresponds to TRBD1 (6 bases). The CDR3 runs to 14 residues. Germline CDR1 is ENHRY and CDR2 is SYGVKD. Trimming took off 7 bases at V and 4 bases at J, with 14 bases between the two ends. CDR3 residues: CAIIRTERNQPQHF. The CDR3 bases are TGTGCCATCATTCGGACAGAACGAAATCAGCCCCAGCATTTT.

CDR3 loop: CASSLVRTGGIEAFF. Written as DNA, the CDR3 is TGTGCCAGCAGCTTGGTTCGGACAGGGGGGATTGAAGCTTTCTTT. The chain uses TRBV5-4 and TRBJ1-1; 10 positions match TRBD1. The V gene end was trimmed by 0 bases and the J gene end by 7 bases; junction bases not matched to a gene: 6. Germline V gene data show CDR1 as SGHNT and CDR2 as YYREEE (reference sequence). There are 15 residues in the CDR3.

V and J are TRBV14 and TRBJ2-1; TRBD2 matches 7 bases. The V and J ends lost 0 bases and 5 bases, in that order; junction bases with no gene match: 7. This CDR3 is 16 amino acids long. In germline, CDR1 is SGHDN, CDR2 FVKESK. CDR3 in amino acids: CASSQDRGTTHNEQFF. Here the CDR3 DNA reads TGTGCCAGCAGCCAAGATCGGGGGACTACCCACAATGAGCAGTTCTTC.

The J gene is TRBJ2-1, the V gene TRBV10-1; D is uncertain. V gave up 2 bases and J gave up 4 bases, with 6 bases separating them. Germline assignment: CDR1 WNHNN and CDR2 SYGVQD (reference sequence). The CDR3 is 13 residues long. CDR3 nucleotides: TGCGCCAGCAGTGAGAATTCATACAATGAGCAGTTCTTC. This gives the protein CASSENSYNEQFF.

With regard to this clone: A read error is likely here: a far larger clone is one base away. As DNA, the CDR3 is TGTGCCAGCAGCCAGTGGACAGGGGGCAATCAGCCCCAGCATTTT. It is translated as CASSQWTGGNQPQHF. V and J are TRBV5-5 and TRBJ1-5; 9 bases agree with TRBD1. CDR1 is SGHKS, CDR2 YYEKEE, per germline (reference sequence). With V trimmed by 4 bases and J by 2 bases, 4 bases remained unmatched. This CDR3 has 15 residues. Full variable domain (missing parts from reference TRBV5-5 and TRBJ1-5): DAGVTQSPTHLIKTRGQQVTLRCSPISGHKSVSWYQQVLGQGPQFIFQYYEKEERGRGNFPDRFSARQFPNYSSELNVNALLLGDSALYLCASSQWTGGNQPQHFGDGTRLSIL.